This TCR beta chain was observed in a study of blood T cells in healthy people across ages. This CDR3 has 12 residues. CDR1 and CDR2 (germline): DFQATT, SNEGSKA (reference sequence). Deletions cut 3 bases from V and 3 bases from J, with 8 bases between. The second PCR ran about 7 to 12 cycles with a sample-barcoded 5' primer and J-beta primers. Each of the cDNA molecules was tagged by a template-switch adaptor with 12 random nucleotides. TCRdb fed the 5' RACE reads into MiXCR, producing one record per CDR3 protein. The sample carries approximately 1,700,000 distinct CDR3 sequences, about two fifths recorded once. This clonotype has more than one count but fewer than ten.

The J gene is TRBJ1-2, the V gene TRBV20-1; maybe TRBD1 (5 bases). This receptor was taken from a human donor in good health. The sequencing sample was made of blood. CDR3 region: CSARGVDYGYTF. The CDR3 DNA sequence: TGCAGTGCTAGGGGGGTGGACTATGGCTACACCTTC.